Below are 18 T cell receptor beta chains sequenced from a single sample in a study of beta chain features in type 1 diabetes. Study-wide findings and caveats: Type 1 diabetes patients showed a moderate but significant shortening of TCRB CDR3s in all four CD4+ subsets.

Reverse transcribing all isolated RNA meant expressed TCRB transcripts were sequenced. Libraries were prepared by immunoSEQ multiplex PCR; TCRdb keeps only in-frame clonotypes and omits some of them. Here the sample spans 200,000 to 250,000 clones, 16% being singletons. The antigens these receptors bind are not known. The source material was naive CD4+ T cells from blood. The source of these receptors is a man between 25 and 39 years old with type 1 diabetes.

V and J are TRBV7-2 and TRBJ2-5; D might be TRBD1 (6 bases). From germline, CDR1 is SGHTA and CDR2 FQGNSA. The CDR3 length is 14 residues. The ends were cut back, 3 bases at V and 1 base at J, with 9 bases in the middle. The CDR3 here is CASSFGQLQETQYF. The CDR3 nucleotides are TGTGCCAGCAGCTTTGGACAGCTCCAAGAGACCCAGTACTTC.

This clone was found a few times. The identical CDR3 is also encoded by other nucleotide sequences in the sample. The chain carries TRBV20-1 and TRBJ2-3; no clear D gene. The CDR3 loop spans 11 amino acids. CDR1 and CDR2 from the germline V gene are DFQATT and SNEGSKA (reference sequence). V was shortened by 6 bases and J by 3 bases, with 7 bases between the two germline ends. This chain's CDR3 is CSAPRTDTQYF. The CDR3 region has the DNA TGCAGTGCCCCTCGAACAGATACGCAGTATTTT.

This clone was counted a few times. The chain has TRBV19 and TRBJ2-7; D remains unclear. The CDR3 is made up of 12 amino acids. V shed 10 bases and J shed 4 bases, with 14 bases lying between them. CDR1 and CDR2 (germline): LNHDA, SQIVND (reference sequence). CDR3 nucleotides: TGTGCCACCGGTAAAGTAGGGTACGAGCAGTACTTC. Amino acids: CATGKVGYEQYF.

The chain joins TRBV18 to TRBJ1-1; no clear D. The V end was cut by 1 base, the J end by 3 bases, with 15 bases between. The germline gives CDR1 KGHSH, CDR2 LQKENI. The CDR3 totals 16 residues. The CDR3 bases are TGTGCCAGCTCACCACAGGGAGCCCCGCTTGACACTGAAGCTTTCTTT. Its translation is CASSPQGAPLDTEAFF.

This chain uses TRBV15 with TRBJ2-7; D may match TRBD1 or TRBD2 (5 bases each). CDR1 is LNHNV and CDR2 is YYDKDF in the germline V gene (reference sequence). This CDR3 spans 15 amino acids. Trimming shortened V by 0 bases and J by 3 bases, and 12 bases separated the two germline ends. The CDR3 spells CATSRDRTGLYEQYF. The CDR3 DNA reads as TGTGCCACCAGCAGAGATAGAACAGGACTCTACGAGCAGTACTTC.

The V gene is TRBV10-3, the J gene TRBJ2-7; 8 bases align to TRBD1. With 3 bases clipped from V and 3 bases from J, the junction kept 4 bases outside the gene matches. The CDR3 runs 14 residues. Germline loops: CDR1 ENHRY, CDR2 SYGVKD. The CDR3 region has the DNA TGTGCCATCAGTGAAAGGACAGGGAACTACGAGCAGTACTTC. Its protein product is CAISERTGNYEQYF.

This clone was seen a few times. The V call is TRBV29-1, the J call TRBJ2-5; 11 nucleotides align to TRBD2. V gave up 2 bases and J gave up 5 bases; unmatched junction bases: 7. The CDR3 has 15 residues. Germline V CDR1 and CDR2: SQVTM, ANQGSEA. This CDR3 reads CSVERLAGGGETQYF. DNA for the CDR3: TGCAGCGTTGAAAGGCTAGCGGGAGGAGGTGAGACCCAGTACTTC.

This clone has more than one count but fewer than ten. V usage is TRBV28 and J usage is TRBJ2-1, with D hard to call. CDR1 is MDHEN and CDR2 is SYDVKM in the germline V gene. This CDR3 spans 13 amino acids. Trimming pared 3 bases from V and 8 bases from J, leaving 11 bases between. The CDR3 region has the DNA TGTGCCAGCAGTTTCGACCCTTCGTATGAGCAGTTCTTC. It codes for CASSFDPSYEQFF.

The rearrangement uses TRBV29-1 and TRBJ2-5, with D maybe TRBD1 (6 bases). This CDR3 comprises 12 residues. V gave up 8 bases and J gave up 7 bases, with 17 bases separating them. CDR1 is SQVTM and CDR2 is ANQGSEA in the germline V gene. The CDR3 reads CSSNRESGTQYF. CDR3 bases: TGCAGCTCAAACAGGGAGTCGGGGACCCAGTACTTC.

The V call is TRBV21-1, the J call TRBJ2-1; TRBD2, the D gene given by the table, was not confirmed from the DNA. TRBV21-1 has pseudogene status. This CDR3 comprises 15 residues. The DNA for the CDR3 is TGTGCCAGCAGCGGTGGGACTAGCGAAGGAAATGAGCAGTTCTTC. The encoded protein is CASSGGTSEGNEQFF.

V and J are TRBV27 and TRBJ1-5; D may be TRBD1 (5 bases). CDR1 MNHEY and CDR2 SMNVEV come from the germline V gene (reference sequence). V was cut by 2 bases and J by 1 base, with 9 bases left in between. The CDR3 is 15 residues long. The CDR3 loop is CASSLSWGSNQPQHF. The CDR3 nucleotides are TGTGCCAGCAGTTTAAGCTGGGGCAGCAATCAGCCCCAGCATTTT.

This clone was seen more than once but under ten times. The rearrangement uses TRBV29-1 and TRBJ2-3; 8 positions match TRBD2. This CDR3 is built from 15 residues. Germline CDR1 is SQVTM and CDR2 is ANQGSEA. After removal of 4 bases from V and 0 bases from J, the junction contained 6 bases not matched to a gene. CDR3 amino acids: CSVVSAGGSTDTQYF. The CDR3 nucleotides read TGCAGCGTTGTTTCGGCGGGAGGTAGCACAGATACGCAGTATTTT.

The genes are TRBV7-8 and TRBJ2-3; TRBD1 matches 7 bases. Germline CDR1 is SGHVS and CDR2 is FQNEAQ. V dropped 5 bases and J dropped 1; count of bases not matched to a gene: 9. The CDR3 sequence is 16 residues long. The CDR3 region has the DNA TGTGCCAGCAGCAAACGCCGGGACAGCGGCACAGATACGCAGTATTTT. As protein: CASSKRRDSGTDTQYF. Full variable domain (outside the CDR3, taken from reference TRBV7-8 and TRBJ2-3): GAGVSQSPRYKVAKRGQDVALRCDPISGHVSLFWYQQALGQGPEFLTYFQNEAQLDKSGLPSDRFFAERPEGSVSTLKIQRTQQEDSAVYLCASSKRRDSGTDTQYFGPGTRLTVL.

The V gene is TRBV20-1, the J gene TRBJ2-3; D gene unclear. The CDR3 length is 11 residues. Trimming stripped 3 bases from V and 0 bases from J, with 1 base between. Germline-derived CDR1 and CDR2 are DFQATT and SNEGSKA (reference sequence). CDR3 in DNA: TGCAGTGCTAGTAGCACAGATACGCAGTATTTT. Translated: CSASSTDTQYF.

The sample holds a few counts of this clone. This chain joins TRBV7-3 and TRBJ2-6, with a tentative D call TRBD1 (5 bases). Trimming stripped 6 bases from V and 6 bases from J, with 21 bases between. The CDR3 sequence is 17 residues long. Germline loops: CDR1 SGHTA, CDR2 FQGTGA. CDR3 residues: CASSGSTVTLSANVLTF. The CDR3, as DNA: TGTGCCAGCAGTGGCTCGACAGTAACGCTCTCGGCCAACGTCCTGACTTTC.

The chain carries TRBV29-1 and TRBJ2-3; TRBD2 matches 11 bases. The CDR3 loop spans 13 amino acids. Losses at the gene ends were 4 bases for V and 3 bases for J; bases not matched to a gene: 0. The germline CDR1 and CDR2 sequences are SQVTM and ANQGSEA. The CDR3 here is CSVASGRTDTQYF. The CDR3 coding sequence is TGCAGCGTTGCTAGCGGGAGGACAGATACGCAGTATTTT.

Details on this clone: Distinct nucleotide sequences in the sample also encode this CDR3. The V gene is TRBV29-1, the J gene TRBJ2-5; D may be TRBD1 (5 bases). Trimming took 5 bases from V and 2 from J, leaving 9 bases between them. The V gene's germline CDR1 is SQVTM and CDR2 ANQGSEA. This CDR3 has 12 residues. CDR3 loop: CSVQGGQETQYF. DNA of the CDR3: TGCAGCGTTCAGGGCGGTCAAGAGACCCAGTACTTC. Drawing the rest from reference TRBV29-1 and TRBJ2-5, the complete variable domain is SAVISQKPSRDICQRGTSLTIQCQVDSQVTMMFWYRQQPGQSLTLIATANQGSEATYESGFVIDKFPISRPNLTFSTLTVSNMSPEDSSIYLCSVQGGQETQYFGPGTRLLVL.

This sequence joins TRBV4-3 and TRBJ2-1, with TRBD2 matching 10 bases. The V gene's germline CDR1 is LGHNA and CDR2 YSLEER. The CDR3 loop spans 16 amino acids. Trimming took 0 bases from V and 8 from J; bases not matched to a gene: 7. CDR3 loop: CASSQDGASGRDEQFF. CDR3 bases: TGCGCCAGCAGCCAAGATGGGGCTAGCGGGAGAGATGAGCAGTTCTTC.